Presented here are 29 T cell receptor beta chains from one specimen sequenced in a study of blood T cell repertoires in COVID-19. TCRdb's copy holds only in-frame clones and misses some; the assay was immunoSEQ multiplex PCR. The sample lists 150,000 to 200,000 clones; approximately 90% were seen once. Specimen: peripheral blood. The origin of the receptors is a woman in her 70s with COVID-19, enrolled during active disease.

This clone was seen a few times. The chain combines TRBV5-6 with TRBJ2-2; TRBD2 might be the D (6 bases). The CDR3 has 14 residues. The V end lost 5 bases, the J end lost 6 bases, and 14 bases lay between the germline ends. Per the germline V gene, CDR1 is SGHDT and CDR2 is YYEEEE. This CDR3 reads CASSPIGSPGELFF. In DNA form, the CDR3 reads TGTGCCAGCAGTCCAATCGGGAGCCCCGGGGAGCTGTTTTTT.

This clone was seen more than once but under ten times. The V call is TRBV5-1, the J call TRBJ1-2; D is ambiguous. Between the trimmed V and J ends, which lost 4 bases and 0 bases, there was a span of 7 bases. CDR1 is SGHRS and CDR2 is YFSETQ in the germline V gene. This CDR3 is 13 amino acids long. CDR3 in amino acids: CASSPESNYGYTF. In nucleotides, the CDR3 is TGCGCCAGCAGCCCCGAGTCTAACTATGGCTACACCTTC.

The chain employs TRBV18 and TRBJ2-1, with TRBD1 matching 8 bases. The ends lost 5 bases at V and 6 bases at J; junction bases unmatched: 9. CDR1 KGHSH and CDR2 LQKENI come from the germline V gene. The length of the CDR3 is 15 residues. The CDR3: CASSGGQGQRNEQFF. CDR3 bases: TGTGCCAGCTCAGGAGGACAGGGACAGCGCAATGAGCAGTTCTTC.

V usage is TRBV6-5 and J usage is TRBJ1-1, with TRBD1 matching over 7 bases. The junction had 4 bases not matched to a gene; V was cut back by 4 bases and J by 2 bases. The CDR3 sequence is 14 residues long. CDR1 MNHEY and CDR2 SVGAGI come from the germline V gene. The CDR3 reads CASSSGQINTEAFF. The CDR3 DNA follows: TGTGCCAGCAGTTCGGGACAGATAAACACTGAAGCTTTCTTT.

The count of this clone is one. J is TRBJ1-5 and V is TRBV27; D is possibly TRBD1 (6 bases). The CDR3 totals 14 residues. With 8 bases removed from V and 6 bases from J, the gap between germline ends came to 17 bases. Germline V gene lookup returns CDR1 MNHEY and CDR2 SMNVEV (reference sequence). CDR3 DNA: TGTGCCAGCCGTTCGCGGGGGCGGGGTCAGCCCCAGCATTTT. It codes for CASRSRGRGQPQHF.

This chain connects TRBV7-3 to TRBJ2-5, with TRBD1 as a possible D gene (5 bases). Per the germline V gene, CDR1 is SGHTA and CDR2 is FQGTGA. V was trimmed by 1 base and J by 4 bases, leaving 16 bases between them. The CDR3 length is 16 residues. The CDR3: CASSLSGYQGRETQYF. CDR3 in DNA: TGTGCCAGCAGCTTAAGCGGCTACCAGGGTAGAGAGACCCAGTACTTC.

CDR3 residues: CASSSTGSGQETQYF. CDR3 sequence (DNA): TGTGCCAGCAGTTCGACAGGGTCGGGGCAAGAGACCCAGTACTTC. The chain combines TRBV7-8 with TRBJ2-5, with 7 bases lining up with TRBD1. The V segment lost 6 bases and the J segment 2 bases; nucleotides outside the gene matches: 9. Germline values: CDR1 SGHVS, CDR2 FQNEAQ. CDR3 length: 15 residues.

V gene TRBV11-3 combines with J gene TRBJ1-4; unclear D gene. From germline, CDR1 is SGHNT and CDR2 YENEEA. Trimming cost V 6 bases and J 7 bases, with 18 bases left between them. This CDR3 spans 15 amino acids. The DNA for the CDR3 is TGTGCCAGCAGTGGGCTACGCGGGGAAGGTGAAAAACTGTTTTTT. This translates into CASSGLRGEGEKLFF.

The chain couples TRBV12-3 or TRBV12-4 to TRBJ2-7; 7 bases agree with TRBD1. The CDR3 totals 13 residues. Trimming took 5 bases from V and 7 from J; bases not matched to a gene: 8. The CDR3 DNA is TGTGCCAGCAGTAAACACAGGGGTTTGGAGCAGTACTTC. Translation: CASSKHRGLEQYF.

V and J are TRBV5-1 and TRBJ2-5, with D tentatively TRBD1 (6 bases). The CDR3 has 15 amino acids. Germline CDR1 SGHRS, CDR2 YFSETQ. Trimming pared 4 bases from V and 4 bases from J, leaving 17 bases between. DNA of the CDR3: TGCGCCAGCAGCCTCGGGACACCTGGGGTAGAGACCCAGTACTTC. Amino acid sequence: CASSLGTPGVETQYF.

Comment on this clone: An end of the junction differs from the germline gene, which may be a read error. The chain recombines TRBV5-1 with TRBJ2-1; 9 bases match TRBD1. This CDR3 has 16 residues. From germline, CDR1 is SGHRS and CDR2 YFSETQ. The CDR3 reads CASSLGGQGIGNAQFF. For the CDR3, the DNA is TGCGCCAGCAGCTTGGGGGGACAGGGAATAGGCAATGCGCAGTTCTTC.

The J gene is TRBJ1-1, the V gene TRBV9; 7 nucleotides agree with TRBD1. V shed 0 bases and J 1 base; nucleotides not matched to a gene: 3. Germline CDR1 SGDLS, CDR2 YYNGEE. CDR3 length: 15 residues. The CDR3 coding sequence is TGTGCCAGCAGCGTAGGTTGGACAGGGAACACTGAAGCTTTCTTT. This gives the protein CASSVGWTGNTEAFF.

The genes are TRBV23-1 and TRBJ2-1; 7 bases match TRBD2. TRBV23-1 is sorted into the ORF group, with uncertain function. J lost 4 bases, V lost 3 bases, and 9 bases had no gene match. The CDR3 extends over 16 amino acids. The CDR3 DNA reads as TGCGCCAGCAGTCAGCAGCCCGAGCGGGATTACAATGAGCAGTTCTTC. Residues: CASSQQPERDYNEQFF.

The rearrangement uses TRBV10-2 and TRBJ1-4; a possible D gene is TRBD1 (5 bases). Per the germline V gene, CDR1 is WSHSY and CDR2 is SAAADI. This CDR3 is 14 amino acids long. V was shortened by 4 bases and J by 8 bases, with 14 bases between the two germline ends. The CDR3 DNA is TGCGCCAGCAGTGGTGGGGGGTTTGGAGAAAAACTGTTTTTT. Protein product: CASSGGGFGEKLFF.

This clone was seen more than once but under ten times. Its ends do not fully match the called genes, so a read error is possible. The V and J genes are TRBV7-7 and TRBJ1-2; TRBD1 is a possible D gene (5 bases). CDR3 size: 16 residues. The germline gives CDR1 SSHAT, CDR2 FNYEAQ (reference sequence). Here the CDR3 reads CASSFLQGEGNYGYTF. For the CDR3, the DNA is TGTGCTAGCAGCTTTCTCCAAGGGGAAGGTAACTATGGCTACACCTTC.

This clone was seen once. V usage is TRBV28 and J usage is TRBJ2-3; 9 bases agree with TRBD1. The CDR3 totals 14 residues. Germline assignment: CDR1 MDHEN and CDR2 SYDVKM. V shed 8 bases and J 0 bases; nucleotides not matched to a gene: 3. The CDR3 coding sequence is TGTGCCAGCGTCGGACAGGGGAGCACAGATACGCAGTATTTT. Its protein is CASVGQGSTDTQYF.

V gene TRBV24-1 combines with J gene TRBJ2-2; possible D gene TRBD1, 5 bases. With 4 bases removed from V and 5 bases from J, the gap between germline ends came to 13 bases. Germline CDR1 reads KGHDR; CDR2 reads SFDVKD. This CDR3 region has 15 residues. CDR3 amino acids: CATSDSGARTGELFF. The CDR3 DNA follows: TGTGCCACCAGTGACTCTGGGGCGAGGACCGGGGAGCTGTTTTTT.

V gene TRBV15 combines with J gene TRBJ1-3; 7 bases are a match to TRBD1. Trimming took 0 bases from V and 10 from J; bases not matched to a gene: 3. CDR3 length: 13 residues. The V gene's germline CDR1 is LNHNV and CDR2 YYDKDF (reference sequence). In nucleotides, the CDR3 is TGTGCCACCAGCAGAGATCAGGGGGGAACCATATATTTT. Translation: CATSRDQGGTIYF.

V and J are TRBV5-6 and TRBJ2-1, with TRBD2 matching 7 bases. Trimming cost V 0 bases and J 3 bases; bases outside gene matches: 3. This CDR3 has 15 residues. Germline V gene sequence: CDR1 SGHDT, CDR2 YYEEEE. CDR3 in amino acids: CASSLGAGYYNEQFF. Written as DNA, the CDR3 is TGTGCCAGCAGCTTGGGAGCGGGATACTACAATGAGCAGTTCTTC.

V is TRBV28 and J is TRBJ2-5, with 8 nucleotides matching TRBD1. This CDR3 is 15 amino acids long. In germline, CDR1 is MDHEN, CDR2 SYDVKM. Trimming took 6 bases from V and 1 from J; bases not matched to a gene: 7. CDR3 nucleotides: TGTGCCAGCAGAGGGCAGGGGGCGGGCCAAGAGACCCAGTACTTC. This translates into CASRGQGAGQETQYF.

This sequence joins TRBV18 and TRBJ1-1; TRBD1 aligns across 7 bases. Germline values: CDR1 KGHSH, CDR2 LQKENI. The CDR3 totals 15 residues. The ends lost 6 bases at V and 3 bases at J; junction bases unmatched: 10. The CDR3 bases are TGTGCCAGCTCTCCCCTGGGGCAGGGGGACACTGAAGCTTTCTTT. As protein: CASSPLGQGDTEAFF.

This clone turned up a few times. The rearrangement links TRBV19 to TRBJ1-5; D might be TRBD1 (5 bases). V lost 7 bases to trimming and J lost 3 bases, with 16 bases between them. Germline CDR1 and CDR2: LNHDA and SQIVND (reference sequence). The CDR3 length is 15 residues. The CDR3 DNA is TGTGCCAGTATGGGGGGGATGGGAAACAATCAGCCCCAGCATTTT. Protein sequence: CASMGGMGNNQPQHF.

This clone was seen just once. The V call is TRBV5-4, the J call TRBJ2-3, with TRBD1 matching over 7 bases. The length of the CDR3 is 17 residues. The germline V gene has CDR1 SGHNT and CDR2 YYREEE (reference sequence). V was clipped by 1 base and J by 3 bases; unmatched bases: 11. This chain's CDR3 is CASSLYRDSRSTDTQYF. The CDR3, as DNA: TGTGCCAGCAGCTTGTACCGGGACAGCCGGTCGACAGATACGCAGTATTTT.

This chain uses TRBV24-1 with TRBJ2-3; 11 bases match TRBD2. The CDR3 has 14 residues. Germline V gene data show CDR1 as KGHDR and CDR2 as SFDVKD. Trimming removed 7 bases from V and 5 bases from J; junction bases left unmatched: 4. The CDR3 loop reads CATSVAGGEDTQYF. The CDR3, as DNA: TGTGCCACCAGCGTAGCGGGAGGGGAAGATACGCAGTATTTT.

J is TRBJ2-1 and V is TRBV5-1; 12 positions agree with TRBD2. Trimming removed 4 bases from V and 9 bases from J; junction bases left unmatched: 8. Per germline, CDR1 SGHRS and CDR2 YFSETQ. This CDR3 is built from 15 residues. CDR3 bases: TGCGCCAGCAGCCCGATGACTAGCGGGAGCAGTGAGCAGTTCTTC. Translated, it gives CASSPMTSGSSEQFF.

The CDR3 nucleotides are TGCAGCGTTGTGAGGGACAGGGCCGGTGAGCAGTTCTTC. This translates into CSVVRDRAGEQFF. This rearrangement joins TRBV29-1 to TRBJ2-1, with 9 bases aligning to TRBD1. There are 13 residues in the CDR3. J was trimmed by 9 bases and V by 4 bases; bases with no gene match: 7. Germline-derived CDR1 and CDR2 are SQVTM and ANQGSEA.

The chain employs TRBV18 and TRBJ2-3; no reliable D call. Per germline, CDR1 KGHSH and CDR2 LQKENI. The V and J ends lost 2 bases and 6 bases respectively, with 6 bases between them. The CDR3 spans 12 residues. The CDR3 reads CASSPSEDTQYF. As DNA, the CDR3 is TGTGCCAGCTCACCATCGGAGGATACGCAGTATTTT.

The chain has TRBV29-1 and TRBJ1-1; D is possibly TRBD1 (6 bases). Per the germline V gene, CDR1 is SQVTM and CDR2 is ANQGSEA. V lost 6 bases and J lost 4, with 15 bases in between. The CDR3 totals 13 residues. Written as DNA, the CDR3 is TGCAGCGTCGGCAGACAGGCCGGCACTGAAGCTTTCTTT. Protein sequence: CSVGRQAGTEAFF.

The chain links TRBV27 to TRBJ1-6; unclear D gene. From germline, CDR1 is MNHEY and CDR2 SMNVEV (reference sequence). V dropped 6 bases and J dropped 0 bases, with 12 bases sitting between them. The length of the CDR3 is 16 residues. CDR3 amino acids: CASSRTASSYNSPLHF. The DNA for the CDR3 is TGTGCCAGCAGCCGGACTGCAAGCTCCTATAATTCACCCCTCCACTTT.